This T cell receptor (beta chain) emerged from a study of blood T cell repertoires in COVID-19. On the study more broadly: The study drew acute and convalescent COVID-19 samples from the United States, Italy and Spain. The cDNA or gDNA used as material had been derived from T cells, B-cell-depleted T cells, or PBMCs.

Original analysis: Reference gene primer amplification gave estimated nucleated cell counts. Clones were sequenced by immunoSEQ multiplex PCR, and TCRdb holds only the in-frame ones, with some missing. V and J calls and clone size come straight from that table; D and trimming were deduced from the DNA. This table has tens of thousands of clones, around 87% appearing once. The sequence was collected from a human donor in a cohort sampled during active COVID-19. The donor label of this sample is uncertain. The sample was peripheral blood.

The CDR3: CASSLWDRRSSYEQYF. The CDR3 DNA follows: TGTGCCAGCAGCTTATGGGACAGAAGGAGCTCCTACGAGCAGTACTTC. This rearrangement joins TRBV7-2 to TRBJ2-7, with 7 bases identical to TRBD1. The CDR3 has 16 amino acids. Per germline, CDR1 SGHTA and CDR2 FQGNSA. Trimming took 2 bases from V and 0 from J; bases not matched to a gene: 7.